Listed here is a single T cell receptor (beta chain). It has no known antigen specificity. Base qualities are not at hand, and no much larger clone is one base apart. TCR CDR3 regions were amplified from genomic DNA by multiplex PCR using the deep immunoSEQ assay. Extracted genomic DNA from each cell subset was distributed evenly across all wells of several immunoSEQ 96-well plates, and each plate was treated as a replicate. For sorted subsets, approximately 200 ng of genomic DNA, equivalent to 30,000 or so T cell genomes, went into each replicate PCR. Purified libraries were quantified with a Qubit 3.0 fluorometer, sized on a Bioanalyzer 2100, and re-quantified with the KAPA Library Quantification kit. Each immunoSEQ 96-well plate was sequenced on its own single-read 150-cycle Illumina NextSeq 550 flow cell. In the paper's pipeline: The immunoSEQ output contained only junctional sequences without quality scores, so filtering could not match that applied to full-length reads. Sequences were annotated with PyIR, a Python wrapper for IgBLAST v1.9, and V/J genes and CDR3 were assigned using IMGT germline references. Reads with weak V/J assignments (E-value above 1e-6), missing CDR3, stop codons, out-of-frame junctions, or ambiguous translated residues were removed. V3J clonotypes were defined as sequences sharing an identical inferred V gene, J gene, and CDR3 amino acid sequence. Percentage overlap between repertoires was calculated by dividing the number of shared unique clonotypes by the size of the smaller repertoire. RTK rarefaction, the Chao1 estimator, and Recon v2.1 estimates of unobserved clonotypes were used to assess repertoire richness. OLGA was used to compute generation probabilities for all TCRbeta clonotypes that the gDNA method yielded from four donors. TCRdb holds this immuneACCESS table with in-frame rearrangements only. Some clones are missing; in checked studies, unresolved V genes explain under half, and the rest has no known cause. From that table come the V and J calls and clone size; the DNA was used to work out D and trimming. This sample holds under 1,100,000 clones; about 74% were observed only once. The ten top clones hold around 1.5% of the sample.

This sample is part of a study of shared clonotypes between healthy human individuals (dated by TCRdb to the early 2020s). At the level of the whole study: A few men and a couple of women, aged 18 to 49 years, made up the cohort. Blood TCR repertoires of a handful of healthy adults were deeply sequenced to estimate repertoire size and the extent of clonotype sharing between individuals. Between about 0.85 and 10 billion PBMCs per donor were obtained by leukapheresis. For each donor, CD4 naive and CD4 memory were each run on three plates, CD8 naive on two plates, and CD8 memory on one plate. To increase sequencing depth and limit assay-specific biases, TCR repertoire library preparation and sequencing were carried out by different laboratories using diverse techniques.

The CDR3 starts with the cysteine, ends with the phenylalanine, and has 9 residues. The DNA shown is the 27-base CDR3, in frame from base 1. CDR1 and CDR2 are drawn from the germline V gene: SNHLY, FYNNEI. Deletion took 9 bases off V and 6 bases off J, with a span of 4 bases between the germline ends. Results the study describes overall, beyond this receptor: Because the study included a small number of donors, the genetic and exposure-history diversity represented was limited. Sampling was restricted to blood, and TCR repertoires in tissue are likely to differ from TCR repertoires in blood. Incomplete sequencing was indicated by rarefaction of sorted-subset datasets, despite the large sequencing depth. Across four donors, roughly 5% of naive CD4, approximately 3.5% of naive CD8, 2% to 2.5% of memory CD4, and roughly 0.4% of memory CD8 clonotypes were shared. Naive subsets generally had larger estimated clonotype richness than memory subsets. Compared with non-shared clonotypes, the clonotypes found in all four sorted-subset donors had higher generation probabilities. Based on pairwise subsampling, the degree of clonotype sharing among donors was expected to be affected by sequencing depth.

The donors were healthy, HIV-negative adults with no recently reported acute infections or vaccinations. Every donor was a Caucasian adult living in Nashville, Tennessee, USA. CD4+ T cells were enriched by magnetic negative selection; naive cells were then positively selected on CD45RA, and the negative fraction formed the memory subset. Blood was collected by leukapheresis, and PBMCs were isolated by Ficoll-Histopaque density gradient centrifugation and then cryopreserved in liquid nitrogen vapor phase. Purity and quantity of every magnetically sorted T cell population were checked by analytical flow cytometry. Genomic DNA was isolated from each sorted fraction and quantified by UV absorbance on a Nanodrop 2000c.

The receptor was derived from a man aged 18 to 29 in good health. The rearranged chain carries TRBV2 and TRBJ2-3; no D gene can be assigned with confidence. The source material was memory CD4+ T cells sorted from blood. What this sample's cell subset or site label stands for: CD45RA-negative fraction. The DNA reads TGTGCCAGTAGGGATACGCAGTATTTT. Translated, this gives CASRDTQYF. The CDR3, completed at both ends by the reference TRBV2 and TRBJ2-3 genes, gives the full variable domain EPEVTQTPSHQVTQMGQEVILRCVPISNHLYFYWYRQILGQKVEFLVSFYNNEISEKSEIFDDQFSVERPDGSNFTLKIRSTKLEDSAMYFCASRDTQYFGPGTRLTVL.